This TCR beta chain was documented in a study of PD-L1 blockade in urothelial cancer. Measured with immunoSEQ multiplex PCR; TCRdb has only the in-frame clones, and not every one. This sample carries fewer than 65,000 clones, approximately 78% of them seen once, and the ten largest clones take more than 1.5%. This CDR3 has 15 amino acids. V lost 6 bases and J lost 4, with 16 bases in between. Looked up from germline, CDR1 is MNHEY and CDR2 is SMNVEV (reference sequence). Time point meaning: pretreatment peripheral blood. The specimen was PBMCs, collected around atezolizumab (anti-PD-L1) treatment. The receptor was isolated from a man in his 70s with urothelial cancer. V usage is TRBV27 and J usage is TRBJ2-1; possible D gene TRBD2, 6 bases. CDR3 coding DNA: TGTGCCAGCAGCCGAGGGGCTAGCGAATACAATGAGCAGTTCTTC. Its translation is CASSRGASEYNEQFF.